Sequencing of this T cell receptor beta chain was carried out in a study of blood T cell repertoires in COVID-19 (dated by TCRdb to the early 2020s). At the level of the whole study: The collaborator samples originated in the United States, Italy and Spain and spanned the acute and convalescent phases of COVID-19. The repertoires were released in a freely available public database intended as a resource for research on the immune response to SARS-CoV-2. The prospective study material was composed of cDNA or gDNA derived from T cells, B-cell-depleted T cells, or PBMCs. Sample metadata almost always included a de-identified subject ID, COVID-19 status, age in years and sex. Deeply sampled blood TCRbeta repertoires from subjects exposed to, actively infected with, or recovered from COVID-19 were included in the dataset. Where available, HLA class I and class II types were taken from metadata supplied by the sample provider and were not determined by assay-based typing. The samples were drawn from two sources: the first 160 participants of the ongoing ImmuneRACE study, and approximately 1,300 subjects contributed by 6 global collaborators. Broader findings and caveats from the paper: Clinical and demographic metadata were provided uncurated, with the amount varying by source and participant.

Collaborating institutions collected whole blood in K2EDTA tubes following their own protocols. For TCRbeta analysis, collaborators shipped samples as frozen whole blood, isolated PBMCs, or DNA extracted from either of those sample types. Sequences SGDLS (CDR1) and YYNGEE (CDR2) are obtained from the germline V gene. The CDR3 sequence holds 14 residues, the cysteine and phenylalanine included. The sequence is cut down to CDR3 DNA, 42 bases in frame from base 1. V drops 2 bases and J drops 15 bases, leaving 21 bases in between. Comment on this clone: The specificity of this receptor is unknown. No much larger clone is present one base from it, and per-base qualities are unavailable.

The immunoSEQ Assay, a bias-controlled multiplex PCR, was used to amplify TCRbeta CDR3 regions from genomic DNA. Per the source publication's procedure: The number of nucleated cells in each sample was estimated by amplification of reference gene primers within the assay. To quantify the absolute abundance of each unique TCRbeta CDR3 rearrangement, sequence reads were collapsed and filtered. For each sample, productive Simpson clonality was calculated by taking the square root of Simpson's diversity index across productive rearrangements. The source is immuneACCESS, and TCRdb retained only in-frame sequences with V and J called. Part of the clones is not carried over; for the studies checked, unresolved V genes explain less than half of this, and the remainder is unexplained. That table gives V, J and clone size, and the DNA gave D and trimming. The sample profile shows approximately 400,000 clones; roughly nine tenths of them were found once. Jointly, the top ten make up 0.95% to 1.5% of the sample.

The sample was peripheral blood. The chain is made from TRBV9 and TRBJ2-1; the D gene is perhaps TRBD1, from 6 matching bases. This sequence originates from a man aged 40-55 years with acute or convalescent COVID-19. The nucleotides are TGTGCCAGCAGCGTCTTCACGTCCGGACAGTCGATGTTCTTC. Translated, this is CASSVFTSGQSMFF. Joined to the reference TRBV9 and TRBJ2-1 proteins, this CDR3 gives the full variable domain: DSGVTQTPKHLITATGQRVTLRCSPRSGDLSVYWYQQSLDQGLQFLIQYYNGEERAKGNILERFSAQQFPDLHSELNLSSLELGDSALYFCASSVFTSGQSMFFGPGTRLTVL.